Each of the 29 T cell receptor beta chains below was sequenced from the same sample in a study of T cell responses to AZD1222 COVID-19 vaccine. Repertoires were generated with immunoSEQ multiplex PCR, while TCRdb's copy carries only in-frame clones and drops some. Of approximately 130,000 clones in the sample, around 90% are singletons; the top ten hold 4.2%. Sequenced material: peripheral blood, taken 28 days after the second dose of the MenACWY control vaccine. The receptors shown here come from an adult who received the MenACWY meningococcal vaccine as a control.

The chain couples TRBV6-5 to TRBJ2-3, with 8 bases identical to TRBD2. The CDR3 is 15 residues long. CDR1 is MNHEY, CDR2 SVGAGI, per germline. Germline trimming cut 6 bases from V and 4 bases from J; bases unmatched to any gene: 9. The CDR3 nucleotides read TGTGCCAGCAGGACGGGTAGCGGGGTAGCAGATACGCAGTATTTT. Translation gives CASRTGSGVADTQYF.

This chain connects TRBV24-1 to TRBJ1-2, with D tentatively TRBD1 (5 bases). The CDR3 extends over 13 amino acids. Germline loops: CDR1 KGHDR, CDR2 SFDVKD. Trimming left V 1 base short and J 7 bases short, with 9 bases between. The CDR3 coding sequence is TGTGCCACCAGTGATTTTGGGGACCGTGGCTACACCTTC. The encoded protein is CATSDFGDRGYTF.

The chain uses TRBV3-1 (or the pseudogene TRBV3-2) and TRBJ2-5, with D possibly TRBD2 on 6 matching bases. There are 16 residues in the CDR3. Trimming removed 1 base from V and 1 base from J, with 13 bases in between. The germline gives CDR1 LGHDT, CDR2 YNNKEL (reference sequence). The CDR3 DNA reads TGTGCCAGCAGCCAAGGTGTGAGTAGCGGCCAAGAGACCCAGTACTTC. This encodes CASSQGVSSGQETQYF.

The rearrangement links TRBV4-1 to TRBJ2-7; 11 bases map to TRBD2. Germline V gives CDR1 MGHRA, CDR2 YSYEKL. The CDR3 has 17 residues. J gave up 0 bases and V 4 bases, and 8 bases lay outside the gene matches. CDR3 sequence: CASSLRHLAGGSYEQYF. Written as DNA, the CDR3 is TGCGCCAGCAGCCTCAGACACCTAGCGGGAGGCTCCTACGAGCAGTACTTC.

This clone was detected only once. The rearrangement joins TRBV2 to TRBJ2-5; perhaps TRBD2 as D (5 bases). This CDR3 has 11 residues. With 10 bases removed from V and 6 bases from J, the gap between germline ends came to 12 bases. Per the germline V gene, CDR1 is SNHLY and CDR2 is FYNNEI. CDR3 sequence: CATAEVQTQYF. In nucleotides, the CDR3 is TGTGCCACCGCGGAGGTACAGACCCAGTACTTC.

This chain uses TRBV2 with TRBJ2-1; 7 positions agree with TRBD2. Per germline, CDR1 SNHLY and CDR2 FYNNEI. The length of the CDR3 is 15 residues. J gave up 2 bases and V 4 bases, and 5 bases lay outside the gene matches. The CDR3 sequence is CASSVLAETYNEQFF. In DNA form, the CDR3 reads TGTGCCAGCAGTGTCCTAGCGGAGACCTACAATGAGCAGTTCTTC. The complete variable domain, with remaining parts taken from reference TRBV2 and TRBJ2-1, reads EPEVTQTPSHQVTQMGQEVILRCVPISNHLYFYWYRQILGQKVEFLVSFYNNEISEKSEIFDDQFSVERPDGSNFTLKIRSTKLEDSAMYFCASSVLAETYNEQFFGPGTRLTVL.

The chain links TRBV4-2 to TRBJ2-7; TRBD1 matches at 8 bases. The trim removed 4 bases at V and 2 bases at J, leaving 13 bases unmatched. Germline CDR1 LGHNA, CDR2 YNFKEQ. CDR3 length equals 17 residues. CDR3 nucleotide sequence: TGTGCCAGCAGCCCCACGGTAGGGACAGGAAGTACCTACGAGCAGTACTTC. Translating gives CASSPTVGTGSTYEQYF.

V and J are TRBV5-8 and TRBJ2-7, with D maybe TRBD2 (5 bases). Trimming took 4 bases from V and 4 from J, leaving 12 bases between them. CDR3 length: 13 residues. CDR1 SGHTS and CDR2 YDEGEE come from the germline V gene. The CDR3 DNA is TGTGCCAGCAGCCCATTCACTAGTTACGAGCAGTACTTC. Translated, it gives CASSPFTSYEQYF.

This clone has only one observation. The chain carries TRBV12-3 or TRBV12-4 and TRBJ1-2; D is ambiguous. The CDR3 contains 13 residues. Trimming removed 1 base from V and 5 bases from J, with 8 bases in between. The CDR3 nucleotides read TGTGCCAGCAGTTTAGGGGCGGGTTATGGCTACACCTTC. Its protein is CASSLGAGYGYTF.

The rearrangement uses TRBV9 and TRBJ2-2; TRBD2 matches 10 bases. The CDR3 is 15 amino acids. Germline V lookup: CDR1 SGDLS, CDR2 YYNGEE. V lost 2 bases, J lost 6 bases, and 4 bases stayed unmatched. The CDR3: CASSVGTSDAGELFF. As DNA, the CDR3 is TGTGCCAGCAGCGTCGGGACTAGCGACGCCGGGGAGCTGTTTTTT.

The chain recombines TRBV28 with TRBJ1-1; 7 bases map to TRBD1. Germline V lookup: CDR1 MDHEN, CDR2 SYDVKM. Germline trimming cut 7 bases from V and 5 bases from J; bases unmatched to any gene: 13. This CDR3 has 15 residues. The CDR3 here is CASTTAREGATEAFF. CDR3 nucleotides: TGTGCCAGCACCACTGCACGAGAGGGGGCGACTGAAGCTTTCTTT.

The chain carries TRBV6-5 and TRBJ1-1; 7 bases match TRBD1. CDR1 is MNHEY and CDR2 is SVGAGI in the germline V gene. V dropped 8 bases and J dropped 4; count of bases not matched to a gene: 7. This CDR3 region has 13 residues. The CDR3: CASQGQSFTEAFF. In DNA, the CDR3 is TGTGCCAGCCAGGGACAGTCATTCACTGAAGCTTTCTTT.

The chain employs TRBV3-1 (or the pseudogene TRBV3-2) and TRBJ2-1, with D possibly called TRBD1 or TRBD2 (5 bases each). This CDR3 has 14 residues. Per the germline V gene, CDR1 is LGHDT and CDR2 is YNNKEL (reference sequence). V lost 2 bases and J 10 bases, leaving 15 bases between the germline ends. CDR3 region: CASSQPGPAAEQFF. The CDR3 DNA follows: TGTGCCAGCAGCCAACCGGGACCAGCGGCCGAGCAGTTCTTC.

The sample holds one count of this clone. The chain employs TRBV28 and TRBJ1-1; 9 bases map to TRBD1. The junction had 4 bases not matched to a gene; V was cut back by 10 bases and J by 1 base. The germline V gene encodes CDR1 MDHEN and CDR2 SYDVKM. The CDR3 spans 13 residues. CDR3 nucleotide sequence: TGTGCCATCATGGGACAGGGGAACACTGAAGCTTTCTTT. Encoded protein: CAIMGQGNTEAFF.

The V gene is TRBV6-5, the J gene TRBJ2-7; tentatively, D is TRBD1 (6 bases). From germline, CDR1 is MNHEY and CDR2 SVGAGI. Trimming took off 8 bases at V and 0 bases at J, with 8 bases between the two ends. This CDR3 comprises 12 residues. In DNA form, the CDR3 reads TGTGCCAGCCGGACAGTCTCCTACGAGCAGTACGTC. Translating it yields CASRTVSYEQYV.

Concerning this clone: Different DNA sequences within this sample yield the same CDR3. The V call is TRBV12-3 or TRBV12-4, the J call TRBJ2-5; unclear D gene. The CDR3 spans 11 residues. Trimming pared 1 base from V and 5 bases from J, leaving 2 bases between. CDR3 coding DNA: TGTGCCAGCAGTTTAGGGGAGACCCAGTACTTC. Protein sequence: CASSLGETQYF.

DNA of the CDR3: TGTGCCAGCAGTCCACCCGGTTTTGTCTATGGCTACACCTTC. It is translated as CASSPPGFVYGYTF. V is TRBV28 and J is TRBJ1-2; D gene ambiguous. V was cut by 5 bases and J by 4 bases, with 14 bases left in between. Germline V CDR1 and CDR2: MDHEN, SYDVKM. CDR3 length equals 14 residues.

This clone was counted a few times. V gene TRBV28 combines with J gene TRBJ2-7; a possible D gene is TRBD1 (6 bases). The V gene's germline CDR1 is MDHEN and CDR2 SYDVKM. The CDR3 totals 13 residues. The ends were cut back, 7 bases at V and 4 bases at J, with 14 bases in the middle. The CDR3 here is CASTGTRLYEQYF. The CDR3 DNA sequence: TGTGCCAGCACGGGGACACGTCTGTACGAGCAGTACTTC.

The chain links TRBV19 to TRBJ2-5; maybe TRBD1 (5 bases). Between the trimmed V and J ends, which lost 5 bases and 5 bases, there was a span of 12 bases. CDR3 size: 13 residues. CDR1 and CDR2 (germline): LNHDA, SQIVND (reference sequence). This chain's CDR3 is CASSPDNGETQYF. In DNA, the CDR3 is TGTGCCAGTAGTCCGGACAACGGGGAGACCCAGTACTTC. Looking up the rest from reference TRBV19 and TRBJ2-5 gives the full variable domain: DGGITQSPKYLFRKEGQNVTLSCEQNLNHDAMYWYRQDPGQGLRLIYYSQIVNDFQKGDIAEGYSVSREKKESFPLTVTSAQKNPTAFYLCASSPDNGETQYFGPGTRLLVL.

This rearrangement joins TRBV14 to TRBJ2-4, with 8 bases that match TRBD2. The CDR3 spans 16 residues. Trimming cost V 6 bases and J 3 bases; bases outside gene matches: 10. Germline CDR1 is SGHDN and CDR2 is FVKESK. The CDR3 spells CASSPRAGAGKNIQYF. The CDR3 nucleotides read TGTGCCAGCAGTCCGAGAGCGGGAGCAGGCAAAAACATTCAGTACTTC.

This clone came up once. DNA for the CDR3: TGTGCCAGCAGTAGACCGACAGGGGGCGGGGAGACCCAGTACTTC. Translating it yields CASSRPTGGGETQYF. The chain uses TRBV6-5 and TRBJ2-5, with TRBD1 identical over 10 bases. This CDR3 has 15 residues. Germline V CDR1 and CDR2: MNHEY, SVGAGI. V was clipped by 5 bases and J by 5 bases; unmatched bases: 8.

V gene TRBV11-2 combines with J gene TRBJ2-7, with D unresolved. CDR1 is SGHAT, CDR2 FQNNGV, per germline. This CDR3 comprises 14 residues. V lost 2 bases to trimming and J lost 0 bases, with 8 bases between them. The CDR3 sequence is CASSLIGDSYEQYV. The CDR3 region has the DNA TGTGCCAGCAGCTTAATAGGTGACTCCTACGAGCAGTACGTC.

The chain links TRBV10-3 to TRBJ2-7, with D hard to call. Germline V gene data show CDR1 as ENHRY and CDR2 as SYGVKD. The CDR3 spans 14 residues. V dropped 0 bases and J dropped 1 base, with 7 bases sitting between them. The CDR3: CAISESAASYEQYV. The CDR3 DNA is TGTGCCATCAGTGAGTCAGCCGCTTCCTACGAGCAGTACGTC.

This chain uses TRBV15 with TRBJ1-6; D remains ambiguous. Trimming shortened V by 0 bases and J by 14 bases, and 14 bases separated the two germline ends. CDR1 LNHNV and CDR2 YYDKDF come from the germline V gene (reference sequence). The CDR3 consists of 14 residues. The CDR3 is CATSRDRRDRSLHF. As DNA, the CDR3 is TGTGCCACCAGCAGAGATCGGAGGGATCGGTCCCTCCACTTT.

The CDR3 DNA follows: TGTGCCAGCAGCGCACTTAGGGACGGGGAGACCCAGTACTTC. This encodes CASSALRDGETQYF. This rearrangement joins TRBV11-2 to TRBJ2-5; D may match TRBD1 or TRBD2 (5 bases each). This CDR3 spans 14 amino acids. In germline, CDR1 is SGHAT, CDR2 FQNNGV. Trimming stripped 5 bases from V and 5 bases from J, with 15 bases between. The full variable domain, completed using reference TRBV11-2 and TRBJ2-5, is EAGVAQSPRYKIIEKRQSVAFWCNPISGHATLYWYQQILGQGPKLLIQFQNNGVVDDSQLPKDRFSAERLKGVDSTLKIQPAKLEDSAVYLCASSALRDGETQYFGPGTRLLVL.

This rearrangement joins TRBV19 to TRBJ1-1; D may be TRBD1 (5 bases). The germline CDR1 and CDR2 sequences are LNHDA and SQIVND (reference sequence). The length of the CDR3 is 16 residues. The V and J ends lost 5 bases and 0 bases respectively, with 16 bases between them. CDR3 DNA sequence: TGTGCCAGTAGTCTCGTGCCCGGGGCCATGAACACTGAAGCTTTCTTT. Protein sequence: CASSLVPGAMNTEAFF.

The gene calls are TRBV19 and TRBJ1-5; D is possibly TRBD1 (5 bases). Per germline, CDR1 LNHDA and CDR2 SQIVND (reference sequence). This CDR3 is 15 amino acids long. Trimming left V 5 bases short and J 1 base short, with 12 bases between. The CDR3 here is CASSYGGVSNQPQHF. The CDR3 coding sequence is TGTGCCAGTAGTTACGGGGGGGTAAGCAATCAGCCCCAGCATTTT.

The gene calls are TRBV5-6 and TRBJ1-1, with D uncertain. V gave up 1 base and J gave up 5 bases, with 6 bases separating them. Looked up from germline, CDR1 is SGHDT and CDR2 is YYEEEE. CDR3 length: 12 residues. Here the CDR3 DNA reads TGTGCCAGCAGCTTGTCGGGAACTGAAGCTTTCTTT. Protein product: CASSLSGTEAFF.

This clone was counted only a few times. The J gene is TRBJ2-7, the V gene TRBV5-8; 9 bases fit TRBD2. CDR3 length: 20 amino acids. The germline gives CDR1 SGHTS, CDR2 YDEGEE. The J segment lost 0 bases and the V segment lost 5 bases, leaving 21 bases of the junction unmatched. CDR3: CASSTLVAGALTISSYEQYF. The CDR3 region has the DNA TGTGCCAGCAGTACTCTGGTAGCGGGGGCCCTCACGATCAGCTCCTACGAGCAGTACTTC.